The 17 T cell receptor beta chains in this list originate from one sample, sequenced in a study of T cell responses to AZD1222 COVID-19 vaccine (dated by TCRdb to the early 2020s). Read against the paper, the sample's time point label means: about 28 days (+/-7) after the second vaccine dose. Library preparation was by the immunoSEQ multiplex PCR assay. TCRdb took over this immuneACCESS table, retaining in-frame rearrangements with V and J assigned. Such tables are incomplete; in checked studies, under half of the missing clones stem from an unresolved V gene, and the remainder is unexplained. The sample profile shows some 70,000 clones; under 90% of them were found once. Jointly, the top ten make up around 15% of the sample. The material sequenced was peripheral blood, taken 28 days after the second AZD1222 dose. These receptors originate from an adult who received the AZD1222 COVID-19 vaccine.

The gene calls are TRBV6-5 and TRBJ2-3; D perhaps matches TRBD1 (5 bases). Looked up from germline, CDR1 is MNHEY and CDR2 is SVGAGI. CDR3 length: 15 amino acids. The V end was cut by 0 bases, the J end by 5 bases, with 12 bases between. CDR3 in amino acids: CASSYSGQSGDTQYF. CDR3 bases: TGTGCCAGCAGTTACTCAGGACAATCGGGAGATACGCAGTATTTT.

The rearrangement joins TRBV2 to TRBJ2-5; tentative D call: TRBD1 (6 bases). The V gene lost 11 bases and the J gene lost 2 bases, with 12 bases spanning the gap. Germline V gene lookup returns CDR1 SNHLY and CDR2 FYNNEI. The CDR3 loop spans 12 amino acids. As DNA, the CDR3 is TGTGCCGGAAGACAGGAGCAAGAGACCCAGTACTTC. It yields the protein CAGRQEQETQYF.

The rearrangement links TRBV6-5 to TRBJ2-1, with 10 bases that match TRBD1. Germline-derived CDR1 and CDR2 are MNHEY and SVGAGI. The CDR3 is made up of 13 amino acids. Trimming took 8 bases from V and 7 from J; bases not matched to a gene: 5. CDR3 region: CASGDRGRNEQFF. CDR3 sequence (DNA): TGTGCCAGCGGGGACAGGGGAAGGAATGAGCAGTTCTTC.

The V gene is TRBV12-3 or TRBV12-4, the J gene TRBJ1-1; TRBD1 is a possible D gene (6 bases). The CDR3 has 13 residues. Trimming pared 6 bases from V and 8 bases from J, leaving 16 bases between. This chain's CDR3 is CASSPPKGGEAFF. The CDR3 nucleotides read TGTGCCAGCAGCCCTCCAAAGGGGGGCGAAGCTTTCTTT.

The chain recombines TRBV4-1 with TRBJ1-2; D is undetermined. CDR3 length: 15 residues. CDR1 MGHRA and CDR2 YSYEKL come from the germline V gene. Trimming took off 6 bases at V and 5 bases at J, with 19 bases between the two ends. The CDR3 DNA is TGCGCCAGCAGTAACGCAGGACGGGAACGATATGGCTACACCTTC. Protein sequence: CASSNAGRERYGYTF.

The chain recombines TRBV5-1 with TRBJ1-2; TRBD1 aligns across 10 bases. Per germline, CDR1 SGHRS and CDR2 YFSETQ. V shed 4 bases, J shed 4 bases, and the junction held 7 bases outside the gene matches. The CDR3 has 15 residues. The DNA for the CDR3 is TGCGCCAGCAGCCCGACAGGGGGCAGAGGCTATGGCTACACCTTC. Protein: CASSPTGGRGYGYTF.

The chain has TRBV12-5 and TRBJ2-5; 12 bases agree with TRBD1. Trimming removed 2 bases from V and 5 bases from J; junction bases left unmatched: 9. Germline lookup yields CDR1 LGHNT and CDR2 FRNRAP. CDR3 size: 17 residues. CDR3 in amino acids: CASGLPPGQGARETQYF. The CDR3, as DNA: TGTGCTAGTGGTTTGCCTCCGGGACAGGGGGCTAGGGAGACCCAGTACTTC.

The V and J genes are TRBV10-3 and TRBJ2-7; 8 bases map to TRBD1. The trim removed 10 bases at V and 5 bases at J, leaving 7 bases unmatched. Germline loops: CDR1 ENHRY, CDR2 SYGVKD. The CDR3 consists of 12 residues. The CDR3 DNA sequence: TGTGCCACCCAAGAACAGGGGGACGAGCAGTACTTC. It yields the protein CATQEQGDEQYF.

This chain joins TRBV6-1 and TRBJ2-2; tentatively, D is TRBD2 (6 bases). V was cut by 6 bases and J by 15 bases, with 20 bases left in between. CDR3 length: 13 amino acids. Germline CDR1 MNHNS, CDR2 SASEGT. The CDR3 here is CASSETHGGTLFF. In nucleotides, the CDR3 is TGTGCCAGCAGCGAAACTCATGGCGGGACTTTGTTTTTT.

The chain combines TRBV10-1 with TRBJ2-7; 7 bases line up with TRBD1. Trimming cost V 8 bases and J 4 bases; bases outside gene matches: 14. Germline V gene data show CDR1 as WNHNN and CDR2 as SYGVQD (reference sequence). The CDR3 consists of 15 residues. The CDR3 sequence: CASDEQGQIDYEQYF. The CDR3 DNA reads as TGCGCCAGCGATGAACAGGGGCAAATTGATTACGAGCAGTACTTC.

This chain connects TRBV10-3 to TRBJ1-2; 7 positions match TRBD1. The germline CDR1 and CDR2 sequences are ENHRY and SYGVKD. V shed 4 bases, J shed 5 bases, and the junction held 7 bases outside the gene matches. The CDR3 has 14 residues. The CDR3 region is CAISGTGWGYGYTF. In nucleotides, the CDR3 is TGTGCCATCAGTGGGACAGGATGGGGATATGGCTACACCTTC.

The chain couples TRBV7-2 to TRBJ1-5; perhaps TRBD1 as D (5 bases). Germline CDR1 and CDR2: SGHTA and FQGNSA. This CDR3 region has 15 residues. V gave up 5 bases and J gave up 2 bases, with 13 bases separating them. This CDR3 reads CASSREGLGNQPQHF. The CDR3 DNA sequence: TGTGCCAGCAGCCGCGAGGGACTGGGCAATCAGCCCCAGCATTTT. Filled out from reference TRBV7-2 and TRBJ1-5, the complete variable domain reads GAGVSQSPSNKVTEKGKDVELRCDPISGHTALYWYRQSLGQGLEFLIYFQGNSAPDKSGLPSDRFSAERTGGSVSTLTIQRTQQEDSAVYLCASSREGLGNQPQHFGDGTRLSIL.

This chain links TRBV11-2 with TRBJ1-4; no clear D. The CDR3 sequence is 12 residues long. The V end lost 5 bases, the J end lost 5 bases, and 6 bases lay between the germline ends. From germline, CDR1 is SGHAT and CDR2 FQNNGV. CDR3 sequence reads: CASSPSNEKLFF. The CDR3, as DNA: TGTGCCAGCAGCCCCAGCAATGAAAAACTGTTTTTT. The full variable domain, its missing parts supplied by reference TRBV11-2 and TRBJ1-4, is EAGVAQSPRYKIIEKRQSVAFWCNPISGHATLYWYQQILGQGPKLLIQFQNNGVVDDSQLPKDRFSAERLKGVDSTLKIQPAKLEDSAVYLCASSPSNEKLFFGSGTQLSVL.

The chain uses TRBV19 and TRBJ1-2; D is uncertain. Trimming removed 6 bases at V and 0 bases at J, with 11 bases between. The CDR3 length is 14 residues. Germline V gives CDR1 LNHDA, CDR2 SQIVND (reference sequence). CDR3 nucleotides: TGTGCCAGTAGCTCATTTGGCGCTAACTATGGCTACACCTTC. Translation gives CASSSFGANYGYTF.

This chain links TRBV13 with TRBJ2-7; 7 bases are a match to TRBD1. This CDR3 region has 13 residues. Trimming removed 5 bases from V and 7 bases from J; junction bases left unmatched: 8. Germline CDR1 PRHDT, CDR2 FYEKMQ (reference sequence). CDR3 DNA sequence: TGTGCCAGCAGCCCAACAGGGGCTCAAGAGCAGTACTTC. This codes for CASSPTGAQEQYF.

The chain uses TRBV6-7 and TRBJ2-7; perhaps TRBD1 as D (5 bases). TRBV6-7 is annotated as an ORF whose role is uncertain. CDR3 length: 14 amino acids. Trimming removed 0 bases at V and 2 bases at J, with 8 bases between. The CDR3 DNA reads TGTGCCAGCAGTTACTCGACAGCCCCCTACGAGCAGTACTTC. It encodes CASSYSTAPYEQYF.

This chain connects TRBV11-2 to TRBJ2-2; 9 nucleotides agree with TRBD2. The V gene end was trimmed by 5 bases and the J gene end by 6 bases; junction bases not matched to a gene: 13. Per germline, CDR1 SGHAT and CDR2 FQNNGV. The CDR3 contains 17 residues. CDR3 loop: CASSILGGGGAPGELFF. The CDR3 DNA reads TGTGCCAGCAGCATATTAGGAGGCGGGGGGGCCCCCGGGGAGCTGTTTTTT.